This T cell receptor (beta chain) stems from a study of blood T cell repertoires in COVID-19. About the study: Researchers got acute and convalescent COVID-19 samples from the United States, Italy and Spain. T cells, B-cell-depleted T cells, or PBMCs supplied cDNA or gDNA.

V dropped 4 bases and J dropped 0; count of bases not matched to a gene: 4. The V gene's germline CDR1 is SGDLS and CDR2 YYNGEE. There are 15 residues in the CDR3. As originally analysed: From reference gene primer amplification, estimates of nucleated cell counts were derived. Assay used: immunoSEQ multiplex PCR; TCRdb lists only in-frame clones, some missing. Clone size and the V and J calls come from that table; the DNA yielded D and trimming. Of approximately 92,000 clones listed, over 70% are singletons. The chain has TRBV9 and TRBJ1-3; 7 bases line up with TRBD1. This receptor was obtained from a man aged 50-60 years who had recovered from COVID-19. The sequenced sample was peripheral blood. The CDR3 region is CASSPTGDSGNTIYF. CDR3 coding DNA: TGTGCCAGCAGCCCTACAGGGGACTCTGGAAACACCATATATTTT.